What follows is one T cell receptor (beta chain) and its context. Its antigen is not yet known. No quality values exist for individual bases; no much larger clone is one base distant. V loses 6 bases, J loses 2 bases, and the germline ends lie 13 bases apart. CDR1 and CDR2, per the germline V gene, are SGHNT and YENEEA. The CDR3 holds 14 amino acids from the cysteine to the phenylalanine. Only CDR3 DNA remains: 42 bases, in frame from the first base. TCRbeta CDR3 regions were amplified from genomic DNA using the immunoSEQ Assay, a bias-controlled multiplex PCR. Regarding the original processing steps: The number of nucleated cells in each sample was estimated by amplification of reference gene primers within the assay. To quantify the absolute abundance of each unique TCRbeta CDR3 rearrangement, sequence reads were collapsed and filtered. Productive Simpson clonality was computed per sample as the square root of Simpson's diversity index over productive rearrangements. TCRdb holds this immuneACCESS table with in-frame rearrangements only. Some clones are missing; in checked studies, unresolved V genes explain under half, and the rest has no known cause. From that table come the V and J calls and clone size; the DNA was used to work out D and trimming. This sample comprises 120,000 or so clones, roughly 83% of them detected only once. The ten largest clones take up roughly 35% of the sample.

The record originates from a study of blood T cell repertoires in COVID-19 (dated by TCRdb to about 2020). Regarding the study in general: Samples from collaborators originated in the United States, Italy and Spain and spanned both the acute and convalescent phases of COVID-19. The prospective study material was composed of cDNA or gDNA derived from T cells, B-cell-depleted T cells, or PBMCs. Deeply sampled blood TCRbeta repertoires from subjects exposed to, actively infected with, or recovered from COVID-19 were included in the dataset. The repertoires were released in a freely available public database meant as a resource for research on the immune response to SARS-CoV-2. Samples came from the ongoing ImmuneRACE study (first 160 participants) plus 1,254 subjects from 6 global collaborators. Nearly every sample came with metadata listing a de-identified subject ID, COVID-19 status, age in years and sex. Where available, HLA class I and class II types were taken from metadata supplied by the sample provider and were not determined by assay-based typing.

The collaborating institutions used their own protocols to collect whole blood in K2EDTA tubes. For TCRbeta analysis, collaborator samples were shipped as frozen whole blood, as isolated PBMCs, or as DNA extracted from either sample type. On the study overall, not on this receptor specifically: How much clinical and demographic metadata was included differed by source and by participant, and the metadata was provided uncurated.

The chain is made from TRBV11-3 and TRBJ1-1; the D gene is possibly TRBD1, with 6 bases matching. The clonotype originates from a man in his forties with active or convalescent COVID-19. The sample was peripheral blood. This receptor has the CDR3 CASSQIQGNTEAFF. Read as DNA, the sequence is TGTGCCAGCAGTCAGATACAGGGCAACACTGAAGCTTTCTTT.